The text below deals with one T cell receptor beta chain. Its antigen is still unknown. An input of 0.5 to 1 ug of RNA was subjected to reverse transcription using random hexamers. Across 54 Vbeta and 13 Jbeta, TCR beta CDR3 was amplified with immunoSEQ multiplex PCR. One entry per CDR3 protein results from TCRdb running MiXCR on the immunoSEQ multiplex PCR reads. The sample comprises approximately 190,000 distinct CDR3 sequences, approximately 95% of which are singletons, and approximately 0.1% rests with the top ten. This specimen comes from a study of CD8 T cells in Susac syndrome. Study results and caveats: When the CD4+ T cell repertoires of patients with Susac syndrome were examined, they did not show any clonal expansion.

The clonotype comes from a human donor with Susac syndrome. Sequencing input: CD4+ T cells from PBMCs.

CDR3 coding DNA: TGTGCCTGGAGCGGGGACATGAACACCGGGGAGCTGTTTTTT. It is translated as CAWSGDMNTGELFF. V gene TRBV30 combines with J gene TRBJ2-2; a weak D match, TRBD1 (6 bases). Germline-derived CDR1 and CDR2 are GTSNPN and SVGIG (reference sequence). The ends were cut back, 3 bases at V and 1 base at J, with 9 bases in the middle. The CDR3 is made up of 14 amino acids.